The 13 T cell receptor beta chains below come from one sample, sequenced in a study of OX40 agonist ivuxolimab in advanced cancers. Libraries were prepared by immunoSEQ multiplex PCR; TCRdb keeps only in-frame clonotypes and omits some of them. The sample consists of approximately 15,000 clones, about 93% of them appearing once. The material was CD4+ or CD8+ T cells sorted from blood, obtained in a trial of the OX40 agonist ivuxolimab. The receptors come from an adult with an advanced solid tumor such as melanoma, head and neck, liver or kidney cancer.

This clone appeared a few times. The rearrangement joins TRBV4-2 to TRBJ1-1; D call uncertain. The CDR3 consists of 11 residues. V dropped 0 bases and J dropped 8 bases, with 4 bases sitting between them. CDR1 LGHNA and CDR2 YNFKEQ come from the germline V gene. In DNA, the CDR3 is TGTGCCAGCAGCCAAGACAGCGAAGCTTTCTTT. It codes for CASSQDSEAFF.

The chain uses TRBV6-5 and TRBJ1-1; 9 positions agree with TRBD1. The V gene's germline CDR1 is MNHEY and CDR2 SVGAGI. The CDR3 is 15 amino acids. V was clipped by 4 bases and J by 1 base; unmatched bases: 4. Here the CDR3 reads CASSSQGAGNTEAFF. The DNA for the CDR3 is TGTGCCAGCAGTTCACAGGGGGCAGGGAACACTGAAGCTTTCTTT.

The V and J genes are TRBV5-6 and TRBJ2-7; 7 positions match TRBD1. The CDR3 sequence is 13 residues long. V shed 3 bases, J shed 5 bases, and the junction held 5 bases outside the gene matches. Germline loops: CDR1 SGHDT, CDR2 YYEEEE. CDR3 nucleotide sequence: TGTGCCAGCAGCTCTGACAGGGTCCACGAGCAGTACTTC. Encoded protein: CASSSDRVHEQYF.

As regards this clone: Other DNA sequences of this sample code for an identical CDR3. The V and J genes are TRBV4-1 and TRBJ2-1; unclear D gene. Per germline, CDR1 MGHRA and CDR2 YSYEKL. The V end was cut by 0 bases, the J end by 5 bases, with 5 bases between. This CDR3 region has 13 residues. This CDR3 reads CASSQDYHNEQFF. The CDR3 nucleotides are TGCGCCAGCAGCCAAGATTATCACAATGAGCAGTTCTTC.

The chain is built from TRBV7-2 and TRBJ2-2, with 7 positions matching TRBD1. Losses at the gene ends were 7 bases for V and 2 bases for J; bases not matched to a gene: 4. The CDR3 runs 14 residues. Germline-derived CDR1 and CDR2 are SGHTA and FQGNSA. The CDR3 sequence: CASTGQRNTGELFF. As DNA, the CDR3 is TGTGCCAGCACGGGACAGCGAAACACCGGGGAGCTGTTTTTT.

The DNA of the CDR3 is TGTGCCAGTAGTGAAGTAGCGGGAGTGGGCTACGAGCAGTACTTC. It encodes CASSEVAGVGYEQYF. The V and J genes are TRBV19 and TRBJ2-7; 9 bases map to TRBD2. The V segment lost 5 bases and the J segment 3 bases; nucleotides outside the gene matches: 8. The germline V gene has CDR1 LNHDA and CDR2 SQIVND (reference sequence). The CDR3 runs 15 residues.

The table lists this clone with a few counts. The chain recombines TRBV7-8 with TRBJ2-7, with no clear D. The CDR3 loop spans 14 amino acids. Trimming pared 3 bases from V and 0 bases from J, leaving 9 bases between. In germline, CDR1 is SGHVS, CDR2 FQNEAQ. CDR3 loop: CASSFSQSSYEQYF. The CDR3 DNA follows: TGTGCCAGCAGCTTCAGCCAGAGCTCCTACGAGCAGTACTTC.

A single count supports this clone. The CDR3 region has the DNA TGTGCCAGTAGTACCTTCGGAAATCAGCCCCAGCATTTT. The encoded protein is CASSTFGNQPQHF. The chain links TRBV19 to TRBJ1-5; D is undetermined. Germline V gives CDR1 LNHDA, CDR2 SQIVND (reference sequence). V dropped 4 bases and J dropped 4 bases, with 8 bases sitting between them. The CDR3 has 13 amino acids.

This clone was detected only a few times. This chain joins TRBV7-2 and TRBJ2-2; D gene ambiguous. CDR3 length equals 19 residues. The V end lost 0 bases, the J end lost 5 bases, and 22 bases lay between the germline ends. Germline V gene data show CDR1 as SGHTA and CDR2 as FQGNSA. DNA for the CDR3: TGTGCCAGCAGCTTAGCGGGTCCGAGCGCTTTAGGAGAAACCGGGGAGCTGTTTTTT. It translates to CASSLAGPSALGETGELFF.

The CDR3 reads CASSGGERFVEKLFF. The CDR3 DNA reads TGTGCCAGCAGCGGAGGGGAACGGTTTGTAGAAAAACTGTTTTTT. The chain is built from TRBV5-6 and TRBJ1-4; TRBD1 is a possible D gene (5 bases). CDR3 length: 15 amino acids. Trimming cost V 4 bases and J 8 bases, with 18 bases left between them. The germline CDR1 and CDR2 sequences are SGHDT and YYEEEE.

The chain employs TRBV2 and TRBJ2-7, with 12 nucleotides matching TRBD2. The junction had 2 bases not matched to a gene; V was cut back by 4 bases and J by 4 bases. The germline V gene encodes CDR1 SNHLY and CDR2 FYNNEI. This CDR3 region has 14 residues. The CDR3 spells CASSGLAGAYEQYF. DNA for the CDR3: TGTGCCAGCAGTGGACTAGCGGGAGCTTACGAGCAGTACTTC.

The gene calls are TRBV11-3 and TRBJ2-7; 7 bases are shared with TRBD1. With V trimmed by 5 bases and J by 0 bases, 10 bases remained unmatched. Germline-derived CDR1 and CDR2 are SGHNT and YENEEA. This CDR3 is 16 amino acids long. The CDR3 protein is CASSLHLRDSSYEQYF. CDR3 sequence (DNA): TGTGCCAGCAGCCTACACCTCCGGGACAGCTCCTACGAGCAGTACTTC.

This clone was counted a few times. The V and J genes are TRBV11-3 and TRBJ2-7; D gene unclear. Germline V gene data show CDR1 as SGHNT and CDR2 as YENEEA. V was clipped by 1 base and J by 2 bases, with 3 bases between them. This CDR3 has 12 amino acids. CDR3 sequence (DNA): TGTGCCAGCAGCTTAGTCCCCTACGAGCAGTACTTC. The encoded protein is CASSLVPYEQYF.